This passage covers 12 T cell receptor beta chains from one sample sequenced in a study of cytomegalovirus exposure and HLA in healthy donors. PCR was performed using 60 Vbeta and 13 Jbeta primers. Only in-frame clones appear in the TCRdb table, and some are missing; sequencing was by immunoSEQ multiplex PCR. This sample carries about 150,000 clones, around 9.7% of them seen once, and the ten largest clones take less than 2%. Sequencing was done on a sample of PBMCs. Receptors originate from a man aged 50-60 years in good health and CMV-seronegative.

This clone was picked up a small number of times. V usage is TRBV18 and J usage is TRBJ1-5; 7 bases are a match to TRBD1. Trimming at V came to 2 bases and at J to 5 bases, leaving 3 bases not matched to a gene. Germline loops: CDR1 KGHSH, CDR2 LQKENI. The length of the CDR3 is 14 residues. CDR3 DNA: TGTGCCAGCTCACCAAGGGACAGCGATCAGCCCCAGCATTTT. Amino acid sequence: CASSPRDSDQPQHF. Full variable domain (missing parts from reference TRBV18 and TRBJ1-5): NAGVMQNPRHLVRRRGQEARLRCSPMKGHSHVYWYRQLPEEGLKFMVYLQKENIIDESGMPKERFSAEFPKEGPSILRIQQVVRGDSAAYFCASSPRDSDQPQHFGDGTRLSIL.

This clone was counted between two and nine times. The chain employs TRBV7-9 and TRBJ2-6; TRBD1 is a possible D gene (6 bases). The germline V gene has CDR1 SEHNR and CDR2 FQNEAQ (reference sequence). The length of the CDR3 is 16 residues. The V and J ends lost 5 bases and 0 bases respectively, with 11 bases between them. CDR3 DNA sequence: TGTGCCAGCAGCCCTCCCAGGGGCTCTGGGGCCAACGTCCTGACTTTC. Translating gives CASSPPRGSGANVLTF.

The chain is built from TRBV13 and TRBJ2-4, with D perhaps TRBD2 (5 bases). The length of the CDR3 is 16 residues. Germline CDR1 reads PRHDT; CDR2 reads FYEKMQ (reference sequence). Trimming left V 1 base short and J 1 base short, with 11 bases between. DNA for the CDR3: TGTGCCAGCAGCTTAGTGCCCGGCGGGGCCAAAAACATTCAGTACTTC. Protein: CASSLVPGGAKNIQYF.

The V and J genes are TRBV5-5 and TRBJ1-2, with a possible D match to TRBD1 (6 bases). V was shortened by 4 bases and J by 7 bases, with 20 bases between the two germline ends. The CDR3 has 15 residues. Germline-derived CDR1 and CDR2 are SGHKS and YYEKEE (reference sequence). Here the CDR3 reads CASSPAGTGNRGYTF. The CDR3 DNA reads TGTGCCAGCAGCCCCGCTGGAACAGGGAATCGTGGCTACACCTTC.

The chain is built from TRBV5-3 and TRBJ2-3; 9 bases fit TRBD1. TRBV5-3 is flagged as an ORF with uncertain function. Germline trimming cut 2 bases from V and 4 bases from J; bases unmatched to any gene: 5. The CDR3 sequence is 15 residues long. The CDR3 coding sequence is TGTGCCAGAAGCTTAGGGACAGGGTATGCAGATACGCAGTATTTT. Translating it yields CARSLGTGYADTQYF.

V gene TRBV6-5 combines with J gene TRBJ2-1; D might be TRBD2 (6 bases). This CDR3 contains 16 residues. Germline V gene data show CDR1 as MNHEY and CDR2 as SVGAGI. The V end lost 2 bases, the J end lost 0 bases, and 11 bases lay between the germline ends. CDR3 amino acids: CASSYARGSSYNEQFF. The CDR3, as DNA: TGTGCCAGCAGTTACGCTCGGGGGAGCTCCTACAATGAGCAGTTCTTC.

The V and J genes are TRBV30 and TRBJ2-4; perhaps TRBD1 as D (5 bases). Germline lookup yields CDR1 GTSNPN and CDR2 SVGIG (reference sequence). The V end was cut by 0 bases, the J end by 1 base, with 7 bases between. The CDR3 totals 14 residues. CDR3 region: CAWSVPGAKNIQYF. In nucleotides, the CDR3 is TGTGCCTGGAGTGTGCCAGGGGCCAAAAACATTCAGTACTTC.

There are a few counts of this clone. The rearrangement links TRBV11-3 to TRBJ2-3; 8 bases map to TRBD1. The CDR3 has 14 amino acids. Germline CDR1 is SGHNT and CDR2 is YENEEA. V dropped 7 bases and J dropped 1; count of bases not matched to a gene: 4. CDR3 DNA: TGTGCCAGCAAACCGGGACAGGGCACAGATACGCAGTATTTT. Its protein is CASKPGQGTDTQYF.

DNA for the CDR3: TGTGACAGAAGTGAAGACAGTAATCAGCCCCAGCATTTT. This encodes CDRSEDSNQPQHF. This chain joins TRBV6-4 and TRBJ1-5; TRBD1 might be the D (5 bases). Germline CDR1 MRHNA, CDR2 SNTAGT. The CDR3 extends over 13 amino acids.

J is TRBJ1-1 and V is TRBV6-5; TRBD1 agrees at 7 bases. Trimming at V came to 6 bases and at J to 0 bases, leaving 4 bases not matched to a gene. Germline lookup yields CDR1 MNHEY and CDR2 SVGAGI. This CDR3 spans 14 amino acids. In nucleotides, the CDR3 is TGTGCCAGCAGCACAGGGGAGTTGAACACTGAAGCTTTCTTT. Its translation is CASSTGELNTEAFF.

The chain is built from TRBV18 and TRBJ1-4; tentative D call: TRBD1 (5 bases). The CDR3 has 13 amino acids. CDR1 and CDR2 from the germline V gene are KGHSH and LQKENI. V was trimmed by 3 bases and J by 5 bases, leaving 7 bases between them. DNA of the CDR3: TGTGCCAGCTCACCTCACAGGAATGAAAAACTGTTTTTT. Translation: CASSPHRNEKLFF.

The chain joins TRBV25-1 to TRBJ2-3; no clear D. V lost 3 bases and J 4 bases, leaving 14 bases between the germline ends. Germline V gives CDR1 MGHDK, CDR2 SYGVNS. The CDR3 sequence is 15 residues long. In DNA form, the CDR3 reads TGTGCCAGCAGTGATCGAGCGTCAGTTTCAGATACGCAGTATTTT. Its translation is CASSDRASVSDTQYF.